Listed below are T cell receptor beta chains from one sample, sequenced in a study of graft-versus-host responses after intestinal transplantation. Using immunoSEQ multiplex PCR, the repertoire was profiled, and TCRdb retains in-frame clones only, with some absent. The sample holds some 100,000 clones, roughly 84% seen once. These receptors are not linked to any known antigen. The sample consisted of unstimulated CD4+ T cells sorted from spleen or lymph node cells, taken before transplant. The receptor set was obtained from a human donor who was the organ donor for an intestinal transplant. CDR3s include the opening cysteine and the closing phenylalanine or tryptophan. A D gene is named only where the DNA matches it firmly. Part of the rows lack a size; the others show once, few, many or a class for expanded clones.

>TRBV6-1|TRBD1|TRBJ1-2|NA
CASILTVTGETGYTF
TGTGCCAGCATCCTCACCGTCACAGGGGAGACTGGCTACACCTTC
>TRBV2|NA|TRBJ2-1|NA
CASSLAGLGYNEQFF
TGTGCCAGCAGTCTGGCGGGACTTGGCTACAATGAGCAGTTCTTC
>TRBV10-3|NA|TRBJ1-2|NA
CAISPQGGGYGYTF
TGTGCCATCAGCCCGCAGGGAGGGGGTTATGGCTACACCTTC
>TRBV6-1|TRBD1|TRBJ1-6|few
CASSSAGTGLFHTF
TGTGCCAGCAGTTCAGCCGGGACAGGCCTTTTTCATACCTTT
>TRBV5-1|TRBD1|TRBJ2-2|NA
CASSLGQVSGELFF
TGCGCCAGCAGCTTAGGACAGGTTTCCGGGGAGCTGTTTTTT
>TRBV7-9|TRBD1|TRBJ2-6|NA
CASSTRTGPFGNVLTF
TGTGCCAGCAGCACCCGGACAGGTCCATTCGGGAACGTCCTGACTTTC
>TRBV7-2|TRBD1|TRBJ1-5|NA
CASSPGTGYQPQHF
TGTGCCAGCAGCCCCGGGACAGGGTATCAGCCCCAGCATTTT
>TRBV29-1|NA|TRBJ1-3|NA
CSVQSDISGNTIYF
TGCAGCGTTCAGTCCGACATCTCTGGAAACACCATATATTTT
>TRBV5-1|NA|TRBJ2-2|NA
CASMLGVDTGELFF
TGCGCCAGCATGCTCGGGGTGGACACCGGGGAGCTGTTTTTT
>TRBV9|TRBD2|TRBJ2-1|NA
CASSLLTSGGHNEQFF
TGTGCCAGCAGTCTTCTTACTAGCGGGGGCCACAATGAGCAGTTCTTC
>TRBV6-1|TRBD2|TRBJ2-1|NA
CASSEYPSGGAYNEQFF
TGTGCCAGCAGTGAATACCCTAGCGGGGGGGCGTACAATGAGCAGTTCTTC
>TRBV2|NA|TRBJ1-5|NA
CASSEGRRPNQPQHF
TGTGCCAGCAGTGAAGGCCGACGGCCCAATCAGCCCCAGCATTTT
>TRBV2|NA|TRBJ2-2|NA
CASSAARGTGELFF
TGTGCCAGCAGTGCTGCGCGGGGAACCGGGGAGCTGTTTTTT
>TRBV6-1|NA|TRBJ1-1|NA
CATGSAFF
TGTGCCACCGGCTCGGCTTTCTTT
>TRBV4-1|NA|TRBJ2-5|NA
CASSPESWETQYF
TGCGCCAGCAGCCCGGAATCGTGGGAGACCCAGTACTTC
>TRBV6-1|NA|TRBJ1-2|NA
CASRTGQNNYGYTF
TGTGCCAGCAGGACGGGTCAGAATAACTATGGCTACACCTTC
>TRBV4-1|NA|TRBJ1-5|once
CASSQEADIRNQPQHF
TGCGCCAGCAGCCAAGAGGCGGACATCAGGAATCAGCCCCAGCATTTT
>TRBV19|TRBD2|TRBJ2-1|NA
CASSTSGGNNEQFF
TGTGCCAGTAGTACTAGCGGGGGGAACAATGAGCAGTTCTTC
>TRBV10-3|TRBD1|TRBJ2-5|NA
CAISEGQGAETQYF
TGTGCCATCAGTGAGGGACAGGGGGCAGAGACCCAGTACTTC
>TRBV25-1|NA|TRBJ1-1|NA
CASSSPLGTEAFF
TGTGCCAGCAGTTCCCCCCTTGGCACTGAAGCTTTCTTT
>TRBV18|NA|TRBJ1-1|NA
CASSLRTVLGEAFF
TGTGCCAGCTCATTACGGACAGTGTTGGGTGAAGCTTTCTTT
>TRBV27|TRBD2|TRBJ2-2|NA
CASSWGGSANTGELFF
TGTGCCAGCAGTTGGGGGGGAAGTGCGAACACCGGGGAGCTGTTTTTT
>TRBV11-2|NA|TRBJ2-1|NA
CASSFYEQFF
TGTGCCAGCAGCTTCTATGAGCAGTTCTTC
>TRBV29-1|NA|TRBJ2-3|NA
CSVEGQTDTQYF
TGCAGCGTTGAAGGGCAGACAGATACGCAGTATTTT
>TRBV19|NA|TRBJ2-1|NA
CASSIRGKGSYNEQFF
TGTGCCAGTAGTATTAGAGGGAAGGGTTCCTACAATGAGCAGTTCTTC
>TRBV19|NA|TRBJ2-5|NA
CASSNSGGGETQYF
TGTGCCAGTAGTAATTCGGGGGGCGGGGAGACCCAGTACTTC
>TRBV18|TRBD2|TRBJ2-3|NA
CASSPLRGGTDTQYF
TGTGCCAGCTCACCACTTCGGGGGGGCACAGATACGCAGTATTTT
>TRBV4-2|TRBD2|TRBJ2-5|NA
CASSGAGGRDQETQYF
TGTGCCAGCAGCGGGGCGGGGGGGAGGGATCAAGAGACCCAGTACTTC
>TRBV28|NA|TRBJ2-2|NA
CASRRPGAGELFF
TGTGCCAGCAGAAGACCAGGGGCCGGGGAGCTGTTTTTT
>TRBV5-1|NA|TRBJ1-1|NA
CASSSQPGLNTEAFF
TGCGCCAGCAGCTCCCAACCGGGACTGAACACTGAAGCTTTCTTT
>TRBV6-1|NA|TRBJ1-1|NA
CASKDRTRDTEAFF
TGTGCCAGCAAAGACAGGACCCGCGACACTGAAGCTTTCTTT
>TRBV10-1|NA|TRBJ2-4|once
CASGPSRGIQYF
TGCGCCAGCGGCCCATCCAGGGGTATTCAGTACTTC
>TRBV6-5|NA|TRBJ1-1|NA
CASKPSPARNTEAFF
TGTGCCAGCAAACCGTCGCCGGCGAGGAACACTGAAGCTTTCTTT
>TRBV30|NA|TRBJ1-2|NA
CAWSVLGSNYGYTF
TGTGCCTGGAGTGTACTTGGATCCAACTATGGCTACACCTTC
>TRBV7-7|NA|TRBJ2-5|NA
CASSLRLGEWETQYF
TGTGCCAGCAGCTTAAGGTTGGGGGAGTGGGAGACCCAGTACTTC
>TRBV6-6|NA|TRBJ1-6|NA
CASRMDNSPLHF
TGTGCCAGTCGGATGGATAATTCACCCCTCCACTTT
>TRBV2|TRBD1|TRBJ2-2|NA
CASSSRTGLSTGELFF
TGTGCCAGCAGCTCCAGGACAGGGCTTTCCACCGGGGAGCTGTTTTTT
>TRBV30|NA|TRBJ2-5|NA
CAWKGNRETQYF
TGTGCCTGGAAGGGAAACCGAGAGACCCAGTACTTC
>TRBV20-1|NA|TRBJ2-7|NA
CSADGIQEQYF
TGCAGTGCTGATGGGATCCAGGAGCAGTACTTC
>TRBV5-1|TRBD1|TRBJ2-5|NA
CASSLGGLETQYF
TGCGCCAGCAGCTTAGGGGGCCTCGAGACCCAGTACTTC
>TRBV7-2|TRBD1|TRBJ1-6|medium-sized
CASSPTGGSSPLHF
TGTGCCAGCAGCCCCACAGGGGGCAGTTCACCCCTCCACTTT
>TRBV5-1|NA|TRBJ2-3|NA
CASSSSWGTDTQYF
TGCGCCAGCAGCTCATCTTGGGGGACAGATACGCAGTATTTT